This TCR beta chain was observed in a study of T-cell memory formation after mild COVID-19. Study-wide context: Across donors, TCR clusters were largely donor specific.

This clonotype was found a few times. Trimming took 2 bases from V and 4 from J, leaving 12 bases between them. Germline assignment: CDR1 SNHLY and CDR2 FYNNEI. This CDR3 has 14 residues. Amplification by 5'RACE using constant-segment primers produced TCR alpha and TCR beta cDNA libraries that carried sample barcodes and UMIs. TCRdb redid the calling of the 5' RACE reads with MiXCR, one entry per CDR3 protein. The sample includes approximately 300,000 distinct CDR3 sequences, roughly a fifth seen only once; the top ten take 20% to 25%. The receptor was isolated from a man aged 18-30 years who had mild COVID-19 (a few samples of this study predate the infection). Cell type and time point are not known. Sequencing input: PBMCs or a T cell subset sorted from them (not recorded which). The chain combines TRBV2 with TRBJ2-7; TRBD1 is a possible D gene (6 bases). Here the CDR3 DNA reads TGTGCCAGCAGTGAATCCAACAGGGCGTACGAGCAGTACTTC. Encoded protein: CASSESNRAYEQYF.